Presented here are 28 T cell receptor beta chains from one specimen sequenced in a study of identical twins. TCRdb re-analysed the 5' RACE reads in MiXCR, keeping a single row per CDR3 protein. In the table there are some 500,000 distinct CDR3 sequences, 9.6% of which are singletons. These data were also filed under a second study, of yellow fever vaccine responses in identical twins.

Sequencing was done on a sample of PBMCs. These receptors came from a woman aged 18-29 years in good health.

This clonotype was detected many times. DNA of the CDR3: TGTGCCAGCAGCGCATTGGACCTAAGGCTGTTTTTT. It yields the protein CASSALDLRLFF. The chain uses TRBV7-8 and TRBJ2-2; D call uncertain. This CDR3 spans 12 amino acids. The germline V gene encodes CDR1 SGHVS and CDR2 FQNEAQ. The V end was cut by 5 bases, the J end by 13 bases, with 14 bases between.

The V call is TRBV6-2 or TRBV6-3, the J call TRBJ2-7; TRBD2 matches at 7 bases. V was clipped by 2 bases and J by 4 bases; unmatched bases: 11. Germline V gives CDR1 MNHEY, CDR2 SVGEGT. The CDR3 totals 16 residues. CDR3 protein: CASSYTAGVPAYEQYF. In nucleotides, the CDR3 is TGTGCCAGCAGTTACACCGCGGGGGTCCCCGCTTACGAGCAGTACTTC.

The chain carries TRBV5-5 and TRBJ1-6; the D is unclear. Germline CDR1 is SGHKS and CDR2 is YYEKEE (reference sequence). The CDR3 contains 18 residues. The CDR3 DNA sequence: TGTGAGATTGTCCGCCGTGGGGTAGGGCCCAAAGATAATTCACCCCTCCACTTT. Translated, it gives CEIVRRGVGPKDNSPLHF.

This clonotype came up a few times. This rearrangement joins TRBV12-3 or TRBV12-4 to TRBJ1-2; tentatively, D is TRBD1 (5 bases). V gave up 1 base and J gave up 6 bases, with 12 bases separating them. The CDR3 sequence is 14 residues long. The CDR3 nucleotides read TGTGCCAGCAGTTTAGGGCCCTTGGGGGATGGCTACACCTTC. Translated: CASSLGPLGDGYTF.

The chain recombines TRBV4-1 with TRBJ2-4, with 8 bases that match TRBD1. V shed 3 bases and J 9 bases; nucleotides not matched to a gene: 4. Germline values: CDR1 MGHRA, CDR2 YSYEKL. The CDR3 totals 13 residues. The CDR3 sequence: CASSQPGGLIQYF. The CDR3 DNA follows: TGCGCCAGCAGCCAGCCAGGGGGCCTCATTCAGTACTTC.

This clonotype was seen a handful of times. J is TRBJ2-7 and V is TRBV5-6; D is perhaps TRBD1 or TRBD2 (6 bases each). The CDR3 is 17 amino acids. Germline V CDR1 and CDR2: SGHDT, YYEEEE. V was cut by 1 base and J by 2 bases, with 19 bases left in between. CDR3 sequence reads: CASSLRVSGADAYEQYF. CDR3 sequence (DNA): TGTGCCAGCAGCTTGCGAGTCTCGGGGGCGGATGCCTACGAGCAGTACTTC.

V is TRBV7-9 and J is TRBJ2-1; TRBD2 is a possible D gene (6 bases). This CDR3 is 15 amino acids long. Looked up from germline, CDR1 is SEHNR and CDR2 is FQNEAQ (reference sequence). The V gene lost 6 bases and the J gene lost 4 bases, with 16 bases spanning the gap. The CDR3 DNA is TGTGCCAGCAGTCGGGAGTTCCCTACTTACAATGAGCAGTTCTTC. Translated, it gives CASSREFPTYNEQFF.

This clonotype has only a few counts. The CDR3 DNA sequence: TGTGCCATCAGTGAGTCTAGGGTAGCGGGGGGCCGCTCCTACGAGCAGTACTTC. Translation: CAISESRVAGGRSYEQYF. V and J are TRBV10-3 and TRBJ2-7, with 10 bases identical to TRBD2. This CDR3 has 18 amino acids. Germline trimming cut 0 bases from V and 0 bases from J; bases unmatched to any gene: 8. Germline CDR1 is ENHRY and CDR2 is SYGVKD.

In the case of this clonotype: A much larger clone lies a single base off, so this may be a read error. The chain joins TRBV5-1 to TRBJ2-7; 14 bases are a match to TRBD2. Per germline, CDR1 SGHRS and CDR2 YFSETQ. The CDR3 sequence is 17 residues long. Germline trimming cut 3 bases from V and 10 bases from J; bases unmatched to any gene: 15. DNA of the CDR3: TGCGCCAGCAGCTCGGGACTAGCGGGAGAAGGGTTTGTTGATCAGTACTTC. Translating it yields CASSSGLAGEGFVDQYF.

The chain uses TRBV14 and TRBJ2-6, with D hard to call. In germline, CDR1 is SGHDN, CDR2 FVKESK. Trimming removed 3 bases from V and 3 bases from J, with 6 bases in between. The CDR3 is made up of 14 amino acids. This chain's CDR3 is CASSQTGGANVLTF. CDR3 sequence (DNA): TGTGCCAGCAGCCAGACGGGTGGGGCCAACGTCCTGACTTTC.

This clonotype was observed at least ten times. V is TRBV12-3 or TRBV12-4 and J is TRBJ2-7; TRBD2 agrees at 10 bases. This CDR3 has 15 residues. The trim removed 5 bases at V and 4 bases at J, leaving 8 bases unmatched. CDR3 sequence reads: CASSNGLAADYEQYF. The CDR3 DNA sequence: TGTGCCAGCAGTAATGGACTAGCGGCCGATTACGAGCAGTACTTC.

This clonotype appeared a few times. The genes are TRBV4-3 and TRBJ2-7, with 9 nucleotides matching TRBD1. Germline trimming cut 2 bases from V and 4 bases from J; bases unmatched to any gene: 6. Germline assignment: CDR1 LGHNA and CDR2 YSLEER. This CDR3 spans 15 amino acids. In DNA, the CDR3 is TGCGCCAGCAGCCAACGACAGGGGGTTGAGTACGAGCAGTACTTC. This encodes CASSQRQGVEYEQYF.

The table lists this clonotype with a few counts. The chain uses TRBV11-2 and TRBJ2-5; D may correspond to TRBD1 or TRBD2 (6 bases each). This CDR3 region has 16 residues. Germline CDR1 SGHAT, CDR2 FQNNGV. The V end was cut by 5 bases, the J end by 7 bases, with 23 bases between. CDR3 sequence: CASSPEGGRDRGTQYF. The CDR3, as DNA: TGTGCCAGCAGCCCTGAGGGGGGCCGAGATAGGGGGACCCAGTACTTC.

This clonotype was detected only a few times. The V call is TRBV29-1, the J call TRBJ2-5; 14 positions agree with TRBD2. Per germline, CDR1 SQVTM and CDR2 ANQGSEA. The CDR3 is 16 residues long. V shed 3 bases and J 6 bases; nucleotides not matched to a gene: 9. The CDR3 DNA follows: TGCAGCGTTGATCGACTAGCGGGAGGGCCGGGGAAGACCCAGTACTTC. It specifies CSVDRLAGGPGKTQYF.

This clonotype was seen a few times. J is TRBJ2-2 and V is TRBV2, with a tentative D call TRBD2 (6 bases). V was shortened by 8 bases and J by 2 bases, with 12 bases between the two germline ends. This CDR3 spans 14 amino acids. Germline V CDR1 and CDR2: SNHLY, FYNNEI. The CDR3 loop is CASGRDSNTGELFF. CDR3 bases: TGTGCCAGCGGACGGGACTCAAACACCGGGGAGCTGTTTTTT.

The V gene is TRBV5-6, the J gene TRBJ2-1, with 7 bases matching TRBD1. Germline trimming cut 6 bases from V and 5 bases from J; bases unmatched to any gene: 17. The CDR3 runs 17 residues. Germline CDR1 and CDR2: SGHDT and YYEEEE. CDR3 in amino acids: CASTYWSEQGSDNEQFF. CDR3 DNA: TGTGCCAGCACCTATTGGTCTGAACAGGGGTCCGACAATGAGCAGTTCTTC.

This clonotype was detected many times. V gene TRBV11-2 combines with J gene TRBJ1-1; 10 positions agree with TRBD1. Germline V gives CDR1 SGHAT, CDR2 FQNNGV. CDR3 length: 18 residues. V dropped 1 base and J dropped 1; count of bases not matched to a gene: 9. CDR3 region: CASSLVGTGVGGNTEAFF. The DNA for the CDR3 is TGTGCCAGCAGCTTAGTCGGGACAGGGGTCGGAGGGAACACTGAAGCTTTCTTT.

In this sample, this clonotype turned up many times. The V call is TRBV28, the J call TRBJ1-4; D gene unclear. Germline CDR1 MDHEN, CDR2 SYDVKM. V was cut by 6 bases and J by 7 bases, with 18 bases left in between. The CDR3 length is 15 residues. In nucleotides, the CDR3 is TGTGCCAGCAGCCCACCGGGCCAAAGAGGTGAAAAACTGTTTTTT. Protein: CASSPPGQRGEKLFF.

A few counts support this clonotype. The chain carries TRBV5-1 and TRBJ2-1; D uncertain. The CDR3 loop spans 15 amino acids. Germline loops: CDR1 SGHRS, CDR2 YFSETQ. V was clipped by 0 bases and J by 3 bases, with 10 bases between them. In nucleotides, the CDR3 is TGCGCCAGCAGCTTGGTTGTGGATTTCTACAATGAGCAGTTCTTC. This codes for CASSLVVDFYNEQFF.

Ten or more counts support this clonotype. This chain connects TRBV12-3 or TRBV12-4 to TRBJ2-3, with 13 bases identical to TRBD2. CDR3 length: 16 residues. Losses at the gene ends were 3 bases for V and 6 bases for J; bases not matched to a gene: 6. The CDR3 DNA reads TGTGCCAGCAGTTTCGGACTAGCGGGGGAGCGGGATACGCAGTATTTT. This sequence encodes CASSFGLAGERDTQYF.

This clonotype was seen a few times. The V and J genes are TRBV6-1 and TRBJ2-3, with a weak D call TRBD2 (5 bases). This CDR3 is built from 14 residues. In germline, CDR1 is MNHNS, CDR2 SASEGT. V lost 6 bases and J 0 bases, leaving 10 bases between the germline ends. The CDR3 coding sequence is TGTGCCAGCAGCCACGGACTTAGCACAGATACGCAGTATTTT. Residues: CASSHGLSTDTQYF.

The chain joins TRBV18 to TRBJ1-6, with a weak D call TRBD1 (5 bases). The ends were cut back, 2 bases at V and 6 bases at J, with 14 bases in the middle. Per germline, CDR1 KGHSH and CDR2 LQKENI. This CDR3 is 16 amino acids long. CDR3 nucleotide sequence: TGTGCCAGCTCACCATCCGGGACGGGATTTAATTCACCCCTCCACTTT. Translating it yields CASSPSGTGFNSPLHF.

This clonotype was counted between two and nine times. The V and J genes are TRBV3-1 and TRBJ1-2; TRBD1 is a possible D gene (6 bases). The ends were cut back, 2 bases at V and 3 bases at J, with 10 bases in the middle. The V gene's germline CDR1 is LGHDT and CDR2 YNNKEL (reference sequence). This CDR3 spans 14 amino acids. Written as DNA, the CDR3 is TGTGCCAGCAGCCAATTGGACAGCCACTATGGCTACACCTTC. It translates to CASSQLDSHYGYTF.

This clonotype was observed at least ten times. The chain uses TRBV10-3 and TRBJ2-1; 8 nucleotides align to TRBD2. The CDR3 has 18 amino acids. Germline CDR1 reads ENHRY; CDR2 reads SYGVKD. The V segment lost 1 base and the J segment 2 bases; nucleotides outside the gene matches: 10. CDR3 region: CAISEFSGTRGPYNEQFF. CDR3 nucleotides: TGTGCCATCAGTGAGTTCTCCGGGACTAGGGGCCCCTACAATGAGCAGTTCTTC.

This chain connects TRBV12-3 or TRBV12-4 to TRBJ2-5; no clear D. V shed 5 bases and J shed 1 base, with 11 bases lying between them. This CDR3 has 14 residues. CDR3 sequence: CASSPYRPQETQYF. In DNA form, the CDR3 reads TGTGCCAGCAGTCCGTACCGACCCCAAGAGACCCAGTACTTC.

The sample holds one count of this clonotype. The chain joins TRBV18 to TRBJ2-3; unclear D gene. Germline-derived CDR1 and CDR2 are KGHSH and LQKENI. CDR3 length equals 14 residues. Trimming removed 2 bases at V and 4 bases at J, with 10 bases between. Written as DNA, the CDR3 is TGTGCCAGCTCACCATTAACAGATGCAGATACGCAGTATTTT. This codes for CASSPLTDADTQYF.

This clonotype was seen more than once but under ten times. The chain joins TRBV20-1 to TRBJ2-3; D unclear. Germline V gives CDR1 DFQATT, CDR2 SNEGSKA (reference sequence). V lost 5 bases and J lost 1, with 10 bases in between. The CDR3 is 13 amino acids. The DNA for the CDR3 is TGCAGTGCTCCCGTGGTAGGCACAGATACGCAGTATTTT. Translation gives CSAPVVGTDTQYF.

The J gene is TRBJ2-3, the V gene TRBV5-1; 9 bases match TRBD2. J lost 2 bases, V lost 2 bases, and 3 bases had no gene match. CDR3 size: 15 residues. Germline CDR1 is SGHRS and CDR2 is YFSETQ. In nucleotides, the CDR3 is TGCGCCAGCAGCTTTAGCGGGGGCATCACAGATACGCAGTATTTT. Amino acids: CASSFSGGITDTQYF.